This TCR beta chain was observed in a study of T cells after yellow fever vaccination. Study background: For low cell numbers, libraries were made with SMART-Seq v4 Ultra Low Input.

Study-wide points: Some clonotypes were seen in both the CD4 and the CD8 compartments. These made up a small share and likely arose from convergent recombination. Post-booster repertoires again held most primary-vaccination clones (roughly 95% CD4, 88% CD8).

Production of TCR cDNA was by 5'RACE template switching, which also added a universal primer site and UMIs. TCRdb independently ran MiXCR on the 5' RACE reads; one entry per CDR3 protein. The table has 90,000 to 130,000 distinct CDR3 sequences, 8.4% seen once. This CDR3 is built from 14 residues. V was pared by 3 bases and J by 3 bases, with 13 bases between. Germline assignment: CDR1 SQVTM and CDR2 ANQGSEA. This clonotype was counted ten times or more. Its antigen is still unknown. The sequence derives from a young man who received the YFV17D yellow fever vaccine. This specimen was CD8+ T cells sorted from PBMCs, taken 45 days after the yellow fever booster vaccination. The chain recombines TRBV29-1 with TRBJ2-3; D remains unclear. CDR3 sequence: CSVDSPPGTDTQYF. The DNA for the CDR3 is TGCAGCGTTGATAGTCCCCCGGGTACAGATACGCAGTATTTT.